This entry lists 3 T cell receptor beta chains sequenced from one sample in a study of T cells in Graves' hyperthyroidism and ophthalmopathy. TCR beta CDR3 region amplification was performed from RNA transcripts. The HTBI primer set served for first-round RT-PCR of the TCR CDR3. MiXCR, run by TCRdb on the multiplex PCR reads, gives a single entry per CDR3 protein. This table has about 350,000 distinct CDR3 sequences, roughly 18% appearing once. The sequenced sample consisted of blood. These receptors originate from a middle-aged woman with Graves' ophthalmopathy.

At least ten counts were recorded for this clonotype. This sequence joins TRBV28 and TRBJ2-7; possibly TRBD2 for D (6 bases). V was clipped by 4 bases and J by 2 bases, with 24 bases between them. The CDR3 runs 18 residues. Germline CDR1 reads MDHEN; CDR2 reads SYDVKM. The CDR3: CASSSALRQLATTYEQYF. In DNA form, the CDR3 reads TGTGCCAGCAGTTCCGCTCTGCGGCAACTAGCTACCACCTACGAGCAGTACTTC.

This clonotype appeared many times. J is TRBJ2-5 and V is TRBV2, with D perhaps TRBD2 (7 bases). The CDR3 has 13 amino acids. Trimming shortened V by 5 bases and J by 5 bases, and 12 bases separated the two germline ends. Germline V lookup: CDR1 SNHLY, CDR2 FYNNEI. The CDR3 is CASSTGGRETQYF. Here the CDR3 DNA reads TGTGCCAGCAGTACGGGGGGCAGGGAGACCCAGTACTTC.

This clonotype was counted many times. The rearrangement links TRBV28 to TRBJ2-5, with a tentative D call TRBD1 (6 bases). Germline loops: CDR1 MDHEN, CDR2 SYDVKM. The CDR3 contains 13 residues. Trimming removed 10 bases from V and 1 base from J, with 13 bases in between. The CDR3, as DNA: TGTGCCACCGCCAGGGGCGGCCAAGAGACCCAGTACTTC. This translates into CATARGGQETQYF.